This paragraph reports one T cell receptor (beta chain). This sample is part of a study of technical replicates of blood from several donors. The V gene's germline CDR1 is SGHRS and CDR2 YFSETQ. J lost 4 bases, V lost 3 bases, and 3 bases had no gene match. This CDR3 contains 14 residues. Sequencing was performed with immunoSEQ multiplex PCR; in TCRdb, only in-frame clones are kept and a portion is missing. The sample shows 95,000 to 100,000 clones, 96% of them seen only once. The chain carries TRBV5-1 and TRBJ1-1; 10 nucleotides align to TRBD1. Specimen: T cells isolated from PBMCs. This TCR was sampled from a human donor in good health. CDR3 protein: CASSWGTGVTEAFF. As DNA, the CDR3 is TGCGCCAGCAGCTGGGGGACAGGGGTCACTGAAGCTTTCTTT.